The rows below give T cell receptor beta chains drawn from one sample of a study of CD8+ T cells in alopecia areata. The data were produced by immunoSEQ multiplex PCR, yet TCRdb's version contains in-frame clones alone and is incomplete. The table has over 100,000 clones, under 60% seen once. The sequencing here drew on CD8+ T cells sorted from blood, taken at week 24, from a patient treated with tofacitinib. These receptors were taken from a human donor with alopecia areata. CDR3s include the opening cysteine and the closing phenylalanine or tryptophan. A D gene is named only where the DNA matches it firmly. Not every row has a clone size; where given, it reads once, few, many or a size class.

d_gene,j_gene,abundance,v_gene,CDR3aa,CDR3nt
TRBD1,TRBJ2-1,-,TRBV5-1,CASSWTGDDEQFF,TGCGCCAGCAGCTGGACAGGTGACGATGAGCAGTTCTTC
TRBD1,TRBJ2-2,-,TRBV6-5,CASSYGTGVFIGELFF,TGTGCCAGCAGTTACGGGACAGGGGTTTTCATCGGGGAGCTGTTTTTT
-,TRBJ1-4,-,TRBV18,CASSPFFRGDNEKLFF,TGTGCCAGCTCACCATTCTTCAGGGGCGACAATGAAAAACTGTTTTTT
TRBD1,TRBJ2-1,few,TRBV2,CASRDRNEQFF,TGTGCCAGCAGGGACAGGAATGAGCAGTTCTTC
TRBD1,TRBJ2-1,-,TRBV2,CASHTGGGYNEQFF,TGTGCCAGCCACACAGGGGGCGGCTACAATGAGCAGTTCTTC
-,TRBJ2-3,-,TRBV5-1,CASSLPSRADTQYF,TGCGCCAGCAGCTTGCCCTCGAGAGCAGATACGCAGTATTTT
-,TRBJ2-1,-,TRBV4-1,CASSPDLPYNEQFF,TGCGCCAGCAGCCCGGACCTGCCCTACAATGAGCAGTTCTTC
-,TRBJ2-5,-,TRBV10-3,CAISEAGAQETQYF,TGTGCCATCAGTGAGGCAGGGGCCCAAGAGACCCAGTACTTC
-,TRBJ1-4,-,TRBV13,CASSLGLQSKLFF,TGTGCCAGCAGCTTAGGCCTCCAGTCAAAACTGTTTTTT
-,TRBJ1-1,-,TRBV10-3,CAITGNMNTEAFF,TGTGCCATCACGGGGAATATGAACACTGAAGCTTTCTTT
-,TRBJ2-1,few,TRBV7-8,CASSYRAPGREQFF,TGTGCCAGCAGCTACCGGGCCCCCGGACGGGAGCAGTTCTTC
-,TRBJ1-1,-,TRBV9,CASSAGHGDTEAFF,TGTGCCAGCAGCGCCGGGCACGGTGACACTGAAGCTTTCTTT
-,TRBJ1-5,few,TRBV27,CASRDSSPNQPQHF,TGTGCCAGCAGGGACAGTTCCCCCAATCAGCCCCAGCATTTT
-,TRBJ1-1,-,TRBV4-3,CASSQEGGHTEAFF,TGCGCCAGCAGCCAAGAGGGGGGACACACTGAAGCTTTCTTT
-,TRBJ1-2,-,TRBV28,CASSFRTGLWGYTF,TGTGCCAGCAGTTTCCGGACTGGCCTTTGGGGCTACACCTTC
-,TRBJ1-2,few,TRBV30,CAWIGVGTYSNYGYTF,TGTGCCTGGATTGGTGTAGGGACGTACTCTAACTATGGCTACACCTTC
-,TRBJ1-1,once,TRBV30,CAWTGDTEAFF,TGTGCCTGGACAGGGGACACTGAAGCTTTCTTT
-,TRBJ1-2,-,TRBV2,CASSEDRGQHSYGYTF,TGTGCCAGCAGTGAAGACCGGGGGCAGCACAGCTATGGCTACACCTTC
TRBD1,TRBJ1-2,-,TRBV29-1,CSVPGQGSYGYTF,TGCAGCGTTCCGGGACAGGGCTCCTATGGCTACACCTTC
-,TRBJ2-3,-,TRBV19,CASSIVTGTDTQYF,TGTGCCAGTAGTATAGTTACCGGCACAGATACGCAGTATTTT
-,TRBJ2-6,once,TRBV5-6,CASSWGSGANVLTF,TGTGCCAGCAGCTGGGGAAGTGGGGCCAACGTCCTGACTTTC
-,TRBJ1-1,-,TRBV7-9,CASSLVSDRLNTEAFF,TGTGCCAGCAGCTTAGTTTCAGACAGGCTGAACACTGAAGCTTTCTTT
TRBD2,TRBJ2-5,-,TRBV4-3,CASSVRLAGFSQETQYF,TGCGCCAGCAGCGTTCGACTAGCGGGGTTCTCCCAAGAGACCCAGTACTTC
-,TRBJ2-1,-,TRBV27,CATGAWGNEQFF,TGTGCCACTGGGGCCTGGGGGAATGAGCAGTTCTTC
-,TRBJ2-3,-,TRBV5-4,CASSLGEADTQYF,TGTGCCAGCAGCTTGGGGGAAGCAGATACGCAGTATTTT
-,TRBJ2-1,-,TRBV11-2,CASSPGVRNEQFF,TGTGCCAGCAGCCCCGGGGTGAGGAATGAGCAGTTCTTC
-,TRBJ1-1,-,TRBV5-6,CASSWSGTEAFF,TGTGCCAGCAGCTGGAGTGGGACTGAAGCTTTCTTT
-,TRBJ2-5,-,TRBV27,CASSLSGAETQYF,TGTGCCAGCAGTTTGTCCGGGGCAGAGACCCAGTACTTC